This is a list of T cell receptor beta chains from one sample in a study of T cell changes during pregnancy in multiple sclerosis. The data were produced by immunoSEQ multiplex PCR, yet TCRdb's version contains in-frame clones alone and is incomplete. The data contain about 66,000 clones, 90% to 95% of them singletons. The starting material was CD8+ T cells from peripheral blood mononuclear cells, obtained before pregnancy. Source of these receptors: a female donor with multiple sclerosis, enrolled in a pregnancy study. The CDR3 runs from the conserved cysteine through the conserved F or W. D genes are given only for firm matches. Some rows mark clone size as missing; the rest say once, few, many or name a class of expanded clone.

abundance	v_gene	d_gene	j_gene	CDR3aa	CDR3nt
.	TRBV7-6	TRBD2	TRBJ2-3	CASSFSSGVVLGTDTQYF	TGTGCCAGCAGCTTTTCCAGCGGGGTCGTCTTGGGCACAGATACGCAGTATTTT
once	TRBV9	.	TRBJ1-2	CASSVAGFGNYGYTF	TGTGCCAGCAGCGTAGCAGGGTTCGGAAACTATGGCTACACCTTC
few	TRBV7-9	.	TRBJ1-5	CASSLSSSLNQPQHF	TGTGCCAGCAGCTTAAGTAGCAGTCTCAATCAGCCCCAGCATTTT
.	TRBV6-5	.	TRBJ2-7	CASGSRETYEQYF	TGTGCCAGCGGATCGAGGGAAACCTACGAGCAGTACTTC
.	TRBV5-8	TRBD1	TRBJ2-7	CASSLDMDRGYEQYF	TGTGCCAGCAGCTTGGACATGGACAGGGGCTACGAGCAGTACTTC
.	TRBV5-6	.	TRBJ1-5	CASSRDNQPQHF	TGTGCCAGCAGCCGCGACAATCAGCCCCAGCATTTT
.	TRBV5-5	TRBD2	TRBJ2-2	CATQGLAPGELFF	TGTGCAACCCAGGGACTAGCCCCCGGGGAGCTGTTTTTT
.	TRBV19	.	TRBJ1-4	CASSNLRQTPNEKLFF	TGTGCCAGTAGCAACTTACGACAGACTCCTAATGAAAAACTGTTTTTT
.	TRBV19	.	TRBJ1-3	CATVSGNTIYF	TGTGCCACAGTTTCTGGAAACACCATATATTTT
once	TRBV5-6	.	TRBJ2-6	CASSLGGYSGAANVLTF	TGTGCCAGCAGCTTGGGTGGATACTCTGGGGCTGCCAACGTCCTGACTTTC
.	TRBV6-1	.	TRBJ2-1	CASSEWGGQDIVSSYNEQFF	TGTGCCAGCAGTGAATGGGGGGGACAGGATATCGTTAGCTCCTACAATGAGCAGTTCTTC
.	TRBV6-6	TRBD1	TRBJ2-7	CASSSQGPTYEQYF	TGTGCCAGCAGTTCACAGGGGCCTACCTACGAGCAGTACTTC
once	TRBV6-1	TRBD1	TRBJ1-5	CASSVRQGFYSNQPQHF	TGTGCCAGCAGTGTACGACAGGGGTTCTATAGCAATCAGCCCCAGCATTTT
.	TRBV5-8	.	TRBJ2-7	CASRQERPYEQYF	TGTGCCAGCAGACAGGAAAGGCCCTACGAGCAGTACTTC
.	TRBV4-1	.	TRBJ1-1	CASSQDPAGVNTEAFF	TGCGCCAGCAGCCAAGATCCCGCAGGGGTGAACACTGAAGCTTTCTTT
.	TRBV5-8	.	TRBJ1-5	CASSLGTLVHQPQHF	TGTGCCAGCAGCTTGGGCACTCTGGTCCATCAGCCCCAGCATTTT
.	TRBV19	TRBD1	TRBJ2-7	CASVDRVGYEQYF	TGTGCCAGTGTCGACAGGGTTGGATACGAGCAGTACTTC
.	TRBV27	TRBD2	TRBJ2-1	CASSYHRTSGGPAPYNEQFF	TGTGCCAGCAGTTACCATCGGACTAGCGGGGGGCCCGCCCCCTACAATGAGCAGTTCTTC
.	TRBV7-3	.	TRBJ1-4	CASSPPWEEKLFF	TGTGCCAGCAGCCCCCCCTGGGAGGAAAAACTGTTTTTT
.	TRBV4-1	TRBD1	TRBJ1-1	CASSQAQGTKEPFF	TGCGCCAGCAGCCAAGCACAGGGGACCAAGGAACCTTTCTTT
.	TRBV6-5	TRBD1	TRBJ1-6	CASSLGQGYNSPLHF	TGTGCCAGCAGTTTGGGACAGGGATATAATTCACCCCTCCACTTT
once	TRBV19	.	TRBJ1-1	CATKSYEGGMNTEAFF	TGTGCCACCAAAAGTTATGAGGGGGGGATGAACACTGAAGCTTTCTTT
once	TRBV5-6	.	TRBJ1-6	CASSPGGVSPLHF	TGTGCCAGCAGCCCCGGGGGAGTTTCACCCCTCCACTTT
once	TRBV27	TRBD2	TRBJ2-7	CASSLLTSGGPPSYEQYF	TGTGCCAGCAGCCTTTTAACTAGCGGGGGACCTCCCTCCTACGAGCAGTACTTC
few	TRBV27	.	TRBJ1-2	CATLGLPYGYTF	TGTGCCACCCTGGGCCTTCCCTATGGCTACACCTTC
.	TRBV29-1	.	TRBJ1-3	CSVVGHHSGNTIYF	TGCAGCGTCGTCGGACACCACTCTGGAAACACCATATATTTT
.	TRBV11-2	.	TRBJ2-7	CASSSSEQYF	TGTGCCAGCAGCTCCTCCGAGCAGTACTTC
.	TRBV7-6	TRBD2	TRBJ2-1	CASSPSGGRYNEQFF	TGTGCCAGCAGCCCTAGCGGGGGCCGTTACAATGAGCAGTTCTTC
once	TRBV10-3	TRBD1	TRBJ1-1	CAISERGHDFADEAFF	TGTGCCATCAGTGAGAGGGGGCATGACTTCGCTGATGAAGCTTTCTTT
.	TRBV6-1	TRBD1	TRBJ1-6	CATRQGENSPLHF	TGTGCCACCCGACAGGGAGAAAATTCACCCCTCCACTTT
.	TRBV7-9	TRBD1	TRBJ2-7	CASSLGDSGLYEQYF	TGTGCCAGCAGCTTAGGGGACAGCGGCCTCTACGAGCAGTACTTC
.	TRBV27	.	TRBJ2-3	CASRVTSTDTQYF	TGTGCCAGCAGGGTGACTAGCACAGATACGCAGTATTTT
.	TRBV6-5	.	TRBJ1-6	CASSYSMGGDSPLHF	TGTGCCAGCAGTTACTCGATGGGAGGGGATTCACCCCTCCACTTT
.	TRBV29-1	.	TRBJ2-6	CSVVGGSGANVLTF	TGCAGCGTTGTAGGGGGCTCTGGGGCCAACGTCCTGACTTTC
.	TRBV7-2	TRBD2	TRBJ2-7	CASSSSASGGIYEQYF	TGTGCCAGCAGTTCGTCTGCTAGCGGGGGGATCTACGAGCAGTACTTC
.	TRBV12-5	.	TRBJ2-7	CASGFYPYEQYF	TGTGCTAGTGGTTTCTATCCCTACGAGCAGTACTTC
.	TRBV4-1	.	TRBJ1-4	CASSQRFDEKLFF	TGCGCCAGCAGCCAACGGTTTGATGAAAAACTGTTTTTT
.	TRBV21-1	.	TRBJ1-5	CASPNREGGFQPQHF	TGTGCCAGCCCCAACCGGGAGGGTGGGTTTCAGCCCCAGCATTTT
.	TRBV6-5	.	TRBJ1-6	CASSYSRSYNSPLHF	TGTGCCAGCAGTTACTCGCGGTCGTATAATTCACCCCTCCACTTT
.	TRBV19	.	TRBJ1-4	CASSIRQVEFEKLFF	TGTGCCAGTAGTATCCGACAGGTGGAATTTGAAAAACTGTTTTTT
.	TRBV10-3	.	TRBJ1-1	CAISESDARGAFF	TGTGCCATCAGTGAGTCGGACGCTCGCGGGGCTTTCTTT
.	TRBV7-2	.	TRBJ2-5	CASSPRGRETQYF	TGTGCCAGCAGCCCTCGGGGGAGAGAGACCCAGTACTTC
few	TRBV4-1	.	TRBJ1-5	CASSQDRGVGQPQHF	TGCGCCAGCAGCCAAGATCGGGGGGTTGGTCAGCCCCAGCATTTT
.	TRBV2	TRBD1	TRBJ2-1	CASSARGQINNEQFF	TGTGCCAGCAGTGCTCGGGGACAGATAAACAATGAGCAGTTCTTC
.	TRBV7-3	TRBD2	TRBJ2-5	CASSLTGGGVETQYF	TGTGCCAGCAGCTTAACTGGGGGGGGAGTTGAGACCCAGTACTTC
.	TRBV7-7	TRBD1	TRBJ2-5	CASSLDSGGGETQYF	TGTGCTAGCAGCTTAGATTCAGGGGGCGGAGAGACCCAGTACTTC
.	TRBV14	TRBD2	TRBJ2-3	CASSQAGGLDTQYF	TGTGCCAGCAGCCAAGCGGGGGGTCTAGATACGCAGTATTTT
.	TRBV6-5	.	TRBJ2-2	CASSSGMTTRELFF	TGTGCCAGCAGTTCCGGAATGACAACCCGGGAGCTGTTTTTT
.	TRBV2	TRBD2	TRBJ2-1	CASSYTSGPYNEQFF	TGTGCCAGCAGCTATACTAGCGGACCGTACAATGAGCAGTTCTTC
few	TRBV25-1	.	TRBJ1-5	CASSADSHNQPQHF	TGTGCCAGCAGTGCCGACAGCCATAATCAGCCCCAGCATTTT
.	TRBV2	TRBD1	TRBJ2-7	CASTKTGRSLDEQYF	TGTGCCAGCACAAAGACAGGGCGAAGTTTGGACGAGCAGTACTTC
.	TRBV9	.	TRBJ2-2	CASSAFNTGELFF	TGTGCCAGCAGCGCCTTCAACACCGGGGAGCTGTTTTTT
.	TRBV19	.	TRBJ2-5	CASKARGTQETQYF	TGTGCCAGTAAAGCGCGGGGAACCCAAGAGACCCAGTACTTC
.	TRBV30	TRBD2	TRBJ2-7	CAWSAGLAGEQYF	TGTGCCTGGAGTGCGGGACTAGCAGGAGAGCAGTACTTC
.	TRBV5-1	.	TRBJ1-4	CASSPGDEGKLFF	TGCGCCAGCAGCCCGGGGGACGAGGGAAAACTGTTTTTT
.	TRBV12-5	.	TRBJ2-1	CASGLVNTLSSYNEQFF	TGTGCTAGTGGTTTGGTAAATACGTTGAGCTCCTACAATGAGCAGTTCTTC
few	TRBV27	.	TRBJ2-7	CASSFSLDHEQYF	TGTGCCAGCAGTTTTTCTCTAGATCACGAGCAGTACTTC